This TCR beta chain was profiled in a study of Ad26.COV2.S vaccination and SARS-CoV-2 variants. Points from the study as a whole: Vaccine recipients had higher spike-specific TCR breadth than placebo recipients.

Treatment denoted: around 19 received Ad26.COV2.S at low or high dose, single or two shots; a few received placebo; per-sample allocation not given. Samples came from day 63 after the first vaccine or placebo injection. Wuhan-strain spike was delivered by a replication-incompetent Ad26 vector. Points on this clone: As yet, its antigen is unknown. The junction and the germline gene differ at one end; a read error may be behind it.

Only in-frame clones appear in the TCRdb table, and some are missing; sequencing was by immunoSEQ multiplex PCR. The table has about half a million clones, 80% to 90% seen once. The CDR3 totals 18 residues. Germline V gene data show CDR1 as KGHDR and CDR2 as SFDVKD. This TCR was sampled from a person between 18 and 60 years old who received the Ad26.COV2.S COVID-19 vaccine or a placebo. The specimen comprised peripheral blood, sampled in a trial of Ad26.COV2.S vaccine versus placebo. V and J are TRBV24-1 and TRBJ2-5; 8 bases fit TRBD2. CDR3 region: CASRGSGGRRYSQETQYF. CDR3 coding DNA: TGTGCCTCCAGAGGGTCCGGCGGGAGGAGATACAGCCAAGAGACCCAGTACTTC.